This T cell receptor beta chain was recovered during a study of identical twins. Each CDR3 protein gets one entry after TCRdb re-called the 5' RACE reads with MiXCR. The sample lists more than 200,000 distinct CDR3 sequences, roughly 9.4% occurring once. The V end was cut by 8 bases, the J end by 2 bases, with 10 bases between. CDR3 length equals 12 residues. In its sample, this clonotype was seen many times. Sequencing was performed on memory (CD45RO+) T cells sorted from blood. This chain joins TRBV12-3 or TRBV12-4 and TRBJ2-7; D tentatively fits TRBD1 or TRBD2 (5 bases each). This TCR was sampled from a woman between 18 and 30 years old in good health. The CDR3 region is CASEGRAYEQYF. The CDR3 nucleotides read TGTGCCAGCGAGGGCAGGGCCTACGAGCAGTACTTC.